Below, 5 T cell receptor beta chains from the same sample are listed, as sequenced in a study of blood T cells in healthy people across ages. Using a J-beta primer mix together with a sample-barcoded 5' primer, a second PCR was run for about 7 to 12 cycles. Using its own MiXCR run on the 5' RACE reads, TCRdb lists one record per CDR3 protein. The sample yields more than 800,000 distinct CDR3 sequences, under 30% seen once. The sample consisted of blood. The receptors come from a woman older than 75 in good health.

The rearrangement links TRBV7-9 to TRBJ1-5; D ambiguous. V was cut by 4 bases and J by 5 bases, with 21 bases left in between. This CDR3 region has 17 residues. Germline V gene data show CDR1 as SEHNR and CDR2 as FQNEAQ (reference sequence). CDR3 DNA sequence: TGTGCCAGCAGCTCCGTCGACGAAGACCCAATAGATCAGCCCCAGCATTTT. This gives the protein CASSSVDEDPIDQPQHF. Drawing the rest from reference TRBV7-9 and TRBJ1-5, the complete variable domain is DTGVSQNPRHKITKRGQNVTFRCDPISEHNRLYWYRQTLGQGPEFLTYFQNEAQLEKSRLLSDRFSAERPKGSFSTLEIQRTEQGDSAMYLCASSSVDEDPIDQPQHFGDGTRLSIL.

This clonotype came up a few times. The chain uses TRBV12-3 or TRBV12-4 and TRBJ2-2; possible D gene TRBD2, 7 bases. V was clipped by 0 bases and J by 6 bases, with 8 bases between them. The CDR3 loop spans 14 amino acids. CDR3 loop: CASSLAGGPGELFF. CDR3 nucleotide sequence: TGTGCCAGCAGTTTAGCGGGGGGGCCCGGGGAGCTGTTTTTT.

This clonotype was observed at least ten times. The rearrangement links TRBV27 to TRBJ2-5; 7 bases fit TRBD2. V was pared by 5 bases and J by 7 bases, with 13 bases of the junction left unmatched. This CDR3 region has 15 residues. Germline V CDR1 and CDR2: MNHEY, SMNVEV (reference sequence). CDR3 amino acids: CASSPDSGSGGTQYF. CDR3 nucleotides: TGTGCCAGCAGTCCCGACAGCGGATCGGGGGGGACCCAGTACTTC.

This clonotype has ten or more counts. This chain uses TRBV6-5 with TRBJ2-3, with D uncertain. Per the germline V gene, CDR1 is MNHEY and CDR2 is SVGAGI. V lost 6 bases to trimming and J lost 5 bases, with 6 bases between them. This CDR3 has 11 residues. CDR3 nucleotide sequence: TGTGCCAGCAGCTGGGGAGATACGCAGTATTTT. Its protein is CASSWGDTQYF.

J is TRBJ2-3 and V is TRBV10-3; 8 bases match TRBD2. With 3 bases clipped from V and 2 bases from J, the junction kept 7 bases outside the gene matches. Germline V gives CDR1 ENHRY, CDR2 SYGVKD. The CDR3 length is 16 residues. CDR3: CAISERVAGSTDTQYF. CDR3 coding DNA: TGTGCCATCAGTGAAAGGGTAGCGGGATCCACAGATACGCAGTATTTT.